The 17 T cell receptor beta chains below come from one sample, sequenced in a study of Ad26.COV2.S vaccination and SARS-CoV-2 variants. Treatment defined: about 20 received Ad26.COV2.S at low or high dose, single or two shots; 5 received placebo; per-sample allocation not given. Day 63 following the first vaccine or placebo injection was when the samples were taken. The data were produced by immunoSEQ multiplex PCR, yet TCRdb's version contains in-frame clones alone and is incomplete. Of 350,000 to 450,000 clones listed, more than 75% are singletons. The sequencing here drew on peripheral blood, taken in a trial of Ad26.COV2.S vaccine versus placebo. The origin of the receptors is a person between 18 and 59 years old who received the Ad26.COV2.S COVID-19 vaccine or a placebo.

The chain combines TRBV3-1 (or the pseudogene TRBV3-2) with TRBJ2-7; 8 bases align to TRBD1. J lost 5 bases, V lost 3 bases, and 3 bases had no gene match. Per the germline V gene, CDR1 is LGHDT and CDR2 is YNNKEL (reference sequence). The CDR3 extends over 13 amino acids. The CDR3 sequence: CASSHRGLDEQYF. The DNA for the CDR3 is TGTGCCAGCAGCCACAGGGGGCTAGACGAGCAGTACTTC.

This clone was detected only once. The V and J genes are TRBV6-5 and TRBJ1-6; the D is unclear. CDR1 and CDR2 from the germline V gene are MNHEY and SVGAGI. The V gene lost 4 bases and the J gene lost 2 bases, with 12 bases spanning the gap. This CDR3 spans 16 amino acids. CDR3 DNA sequence: TGTGCCAGCAGTTCCTCTTTCTCCCCCTATAATTCACCCCTCCACTTT. Translating gives CASSSSFSPYNSPLHF.

The V call is TRBV7-3, the J call TRBJ2-3, with unresolved D. In germline, CDR1 is SGHTA, CDR2 FQGTGA. The CDR3 covers 13 residues. The ends were cut back, 5 bases at V and 0 bases at J, with 6 bases in the middle. This chain's CDR3 is CASSGSSTDTQYF. The CDR3, as DNA: TGTGCCAGCAGCGGATCCAGCACAGATACGCAGTATTTT. The full variable domain, with the rest looked up from reference TRBV7-3 and TRBJ2-3, is GAGVSQTPSNKVTEKGKYVELRCDPISGHTALYWYRQSLGQGPEFLIYFQGTGAADDSGLPNDRFFAVRPEGSVSTLKIQRTERGDSAVYLCASSGSSTDTQYFGPGTRLTVL.

The chain couples TRBV20-1 to TRBJ1-1; D perhaps matches TRBD1 (5 bases). V was pared by 3 bases and J by 7 bases, with 15 bases between. The CDR3 runs 13 residues. From germline, CDR1 is DFQATT and CDR2 SNEGSKA (reference sequence). Here the CDR3 DNA reads TGCAGTGCTAGTGGGGCAGTGGTAAATGAAGCTTTCTTT. Translating gives CSASGAVVNEAFF.

V and J are TRBV10-3 and TRBJ2-5; the D gene is possibly TRBD1 (6 bases). The CDR3 has 14 amino acids. Trimming took off 2 bases at V and 4 bases at J, with 11 bases between the two ends. The germline CDR1 and CDR2 sequences are ENHRY and SYGVKD. The CDR3 region has the DNA TGTGCCATCAGTGAGGCCCCAGGGGCAGAGACCCAGTACTTC. Translating gives CAISEAPGAETQYF.

V and J are TRBV18 and TRBJ1-1; D is perhaps TRBD1 (5 bases). The CDR3 consists of 16 residues. Germline CDR1 reads KGHSH; CDR2 reads LQKENI. V was clipped by 0 bases and J by 1 base, with 12 bases between them. The CDR3 DNA follows: TGTGCCAGCTCACCACCCCAGGGTATCCAGAACACTGAAGCTTTCTTT. This codes for CASSPPQGIQNTEAFF.

The V call is TRBV27, the J call TRBJ2-5; either TRBD1 or TRBD2 may fit D (5 bases each). CDR3 length: 13 residues. Trimming stripped 3 bases from V and 5 bases from J, with 10 bases between. In germline, CDR1 is MNHEY, CDR2 SMNVEV (reference sequence). In DNA form, the CDR3 reads TGTGCCAGCAGTTTTGGGACCGGCGAGACCCAGTACTTC. As protein: CASSFGTGETQYF.

The CDR3 here is CASSLVDRLRDEQYF. CDR3 sequence (DNA): TGCGCCAGCAGCTTGGTGGACAGACTACGCGACGAGCAGTACTTC. The J gene is TRBJ2-7, the V gene TRBV5-1; TRBD1 is a possible D gene (6 bases). Germline V gene sequence: CDR1 SGHRS, CDR2 YFSETQ. The CDR3 contains 15 residues. V lost 0 bases to trimming and J lost 5 bases, with 15 bases between them. Full variable domain (rest looked up from reference TRBV5-1 and TRBJ2-7): KAGVTQTPRYLIKTRGQQVTLSCSPISGHRSVSWYQQTPGQGLQFLFEYFSETQRNKGNFPGRFSGRQFSNSRSEMNVSTLELGDSALYLCASSLVDRLRDEQYFGPGTRLTVT.

The rearrangement uses TRBV2 and TRBJ2-1; 11 bases agree with TRBD2. This CDR3 comprises 16 residues. With 2 bases clipped from V and 4 bases from J, the junction kept 4 bases outside the gene matches. Germline values: CDR1 SNHLY, CDR2 FYNNEI. CDR3 residues: CASSELTSGVYNEQFF. CDR3 nucleotide sequence: TGTGCCAGCAGTGAATTGACTAGCGGGGTATACAATGAGCAGTTCTTC.

CDR3 region: CASRLEAGANVLTF. The CDR3 DNA is TGTGCCAGCAGGCTGGAGGCTGGGGCCAACGTCCTGACTTTC. The chain joins TRBV6-4 to TRBJ2-6; a possible D gene is TRBD2 (5 bases). The CDR3 extends over 14 amino acids. V was shortened by 6 bases and J by 2 bases, with 8 bases between the two germline ends. Germline V gives CDR1 MRHNA, CDR2 SNTAGT.

V usage is TRBV12-3 or TRBV12-4 and J usage is TRBJ2-7; D ambiguous. This CDR3 has 12 residues. V was shortened by 4 bases and J by 1 base, with 5 bases between the two germline ends. DNA for the CDR3: TGTGCCAGCAGTTCTCCGTCCTACGAGCAGTACTTC. It is translated as CASSSPSYEQYF.

The count of this clone is one. This same CDR3 is encoded by further DNA sequences in the sample. The CDR3 region is CASSLAYEQYF. DNA for the CDR3: TGTGCCAGCAGCTTGGCCTACGAGCAGTACTTC. The chain links TRBV5-6 to TRBJ2-7; D is unclear. The CDR3 has 11 amino acids. V was pared by 0 bases and J by 2 bases, with 0 bases between. In germline, CDR1 is SGHDT, CDR2 YYEEEE. Full variable domain (remainder filled in from reference TRBV5-6 and TRBJ2-7): DAGVTQSPTHLIKTRGQQVTLRCSPKSGHDTVSWYQQALGQGPQFIFQYYEEEERQRGNFPDRFSGHQFPNYSSELNVNALLLGDSALYLCASSLAYEQYFGPGTRLTVT.

The V gene is TRBV3-1 (or the pseudogene TRBV3-2), the J gene TRBJ1-1; D gene ambiguous. The CDR3 has 13 amino acids. The V end was cut by 6 bases, the J end by 0 bases, with 8 bases between. The germline V gene encodes CDR1 LGHDT and CDR2 YNNKEL (reference sequence). CDR3 DNA: TGTGCCAGCAGTCCCTTTATGAACACTGAAGCTTTCTTT. Protein product: CASSPFMNTEAFF.

J is TRBJ1-1 and V is TRBV5-1; TRBD1 might be the D (5 bases). CDR3 size: 17 residues. Trimming stripped 3 bases from V and 1 base from J, with 19 bases between. Looked up from germline, CDR1 is SGHRS and CDR2 is YFSETQ. CDR3 nucleotide sequence: TGCGCCAGCAGCTCCCTCGGGACGGATGGGGGGAACACTGAAGCTTTCTTT. Translation gives CASSSLGTDGGNTEAFF.

This chain's CDR3 is CASSLGGGDTDTQYF. Written as DNA, the CDR3 is TGTGCCAGCAGCTTAGGGGGCGGGGACACAGATACGCAGTATTTT. The rearrangement joins TRBV7-2 to TRBJ2-3; D might be TRBD2 (6 bases). CDR3 length equals 15 residues. V was clipped by 1 base and J by 2 bases, with 10 bases between them. CDR1 and CDR2 (germline): SGHTA, FQGNSA.

CDR3 sequence reads: CAWSVMWGSMRNEQFF. CDR3 sequence (DNA): TGTGCCTGGAGTGTAATGTGGGGCAGTATGCGCAATGAGCAGTTCTTC. The chain combines TRBV30 with TRBJ2-1; D might be TRBD1 (5 bases). V lost 0 bases to trimming and J lost 6 bases, with 18 bases between them. The CDR3 is 16 amino acids. The germline gives CDR1 GTSNPN, CDR2 SVGIG (reference sequence).

The rearrangement uses TRBV5-1 and TRBJ2-1; 11 bases are shared with TRBD2. The CDR3 consists of 13 residues. Germline V gene data show CDR1 as SGHRS and CDR2 as YFSETQ. The trim removed 4 bases at V and 10 bases at J, leaving 4 bases unmatched. The CDR3 sequence is CASSTSGGGEQFF. CDR3 nucleotide sequence: TGCGCCAGCAGCACTAGCGGGGGCGGGGAGCAGTTCTTC.